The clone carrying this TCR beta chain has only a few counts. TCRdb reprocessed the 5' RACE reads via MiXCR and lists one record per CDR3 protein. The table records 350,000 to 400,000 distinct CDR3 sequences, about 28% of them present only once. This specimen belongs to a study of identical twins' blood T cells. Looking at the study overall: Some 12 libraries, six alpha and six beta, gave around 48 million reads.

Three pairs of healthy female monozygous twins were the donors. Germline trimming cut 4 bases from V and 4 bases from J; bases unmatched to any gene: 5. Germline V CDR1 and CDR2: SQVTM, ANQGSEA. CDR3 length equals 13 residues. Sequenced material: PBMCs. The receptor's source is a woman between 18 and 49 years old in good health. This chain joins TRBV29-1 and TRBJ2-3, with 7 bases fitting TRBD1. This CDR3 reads CSVARTGADTQYF. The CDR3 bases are TGCAGCGTTGCCCGGACAGGAGCAGATACGCAGTATTTT.